Presented here are 11 T cell receptor beta chains from one specimen sequenced in a study of regulatory T cells in long-lasting Graves disease (dated by TCRdb to the early 2020s). According to the study, the label for this sample's time point signals: newly diagnosed GD, antithyroid drugs for less than 3 months. For both TCR sequencing and RNA sequencing, RNA was extracted from PBMCs using TRIzol. The library relied on multiplex PCR. This sample was sequenced with an Illumina HiSeq 4000. CDR3 regions were amplified by Arm-PCR with iRepertoire HTBI primers to construct TCR beta libraries. The public reads were reanalyzed by TCRdb: fastp trimming at Q25, MiXCR alignment, in-frame beta chains only. Here each entry gathers all rows of one CDR3 protein and keeps the most common genes and DNA. The table for this sample lists 350,000 to 550,000 distinct CDR3 sequences; about 14% of them were counted only once. The top ten constitute approximately 15% of the sample.

This same sample was also part of a study on T cells in Graves' hyperthyroidism and ophthalmopathy.

Source: peripheral blood mononuclear cells (PBMCs), taken at new diagnosis, from a patient treated with antithyroid drugs. These receptors were collected from a woman in her forties or fifties with Graves disease. Donor details come from another sample of the same person, matched by shared clones.

The V and J genes are TRBV3-1 and TRBJ1-3; 7 bases fit TRBD1. V lost 0 bases, J lost 0 bases, and 8 bases stayed unmatched. CDR1 is LGHDT and CDR2 is YNNKEL in the germline V gene (reference sequence). The CDR3 is 18 residues long. DNA for the CDR3: TGTGCCAGCAGCCAAGATCTGCCCAGGGGGTACTCTGGAAACACCATATATTTT. Amino acid sequence: CASSQDLPRGYSGNTIYF.

Details on this clonotype: Germline is not matched at one junction end, which may reflect a read error. V gene TRBV2 combines with J gene TRBJ1-4, with D possibly TRBD1 on 5 matching bases. The CDR3 is 14 residues long. The germline V gene has CDR1 SNHLY and CDR2 FYNNEI. The CDR3, as DNA: TGTGCCAGCAGGGGGCGGGCAACTAATGAAAAACTGTCTTTT. Its translation: CASRGRATNEKLSF.

This clonotype was recorded many times. Germline and junction disagree at one end, which may indicate a read error. V usage is TRBV5-1 and J usage is TRBJ2-2; a weak D match, TRBD1 (5 bases). Per the germline V gene, CDR1 is SGHRS and CDR2 is YFSETQ. This CDR3 is built from 15 residues. The CDR3 bases are TGTGCCAGCAGCTTGGCAGGACAGAACACCGGGGAGCTGTTTTTT. It translates to CASSLAGQNTGELFF.

The V call is TRBV24-1, the J call TRBJ2-5; TRBD1 matches 7 bases. Germline CDR1 reads KGHDR; CDR2 reads SFDVKD. CDR3 length: 13 residues. The junction had 0 bases not matched to a gene; V was cut back by 2 bases and J by 4 bases. The CDR3 region has the DNA TGTGCCACCAGTGATTACAGGGGAGAGACCCAGTACTTC. This translates into CATSDYRGETQYF.

In its sample, this clonotype was seen many times. This sequence joins TRBV12-3 or TRBV12-4 and TRBJ2-7; possible D gene TRBD1, 5 bases. Between the trimmed V and J ends, which lost 4 bases and 0 bases, there was a span of 10 bases. This CDR3 is built from 14 residues. The CDR3 DNA follows: TGTGCCAGCAGTTGGGTTGACAGCTCCTACGAGCAGTACTTC. The encoded protein is CASSWVDSSYEQYF.

This clonotype has at least ten counts. V gene TRBV6-1 combines with J gene TRBJ1-1, with 7 bases that match TRBD1. After removal of 7 bases from V and 0 bases from J, the junction contained 5 bases not matched to a gene. Germline V CDR1 and CDR2: MNHNS, SASEGT. The CDR3 is 14 residues long. For the CDR3, the DNA is TGTGCCAGCAATCCGACAGGGCTGAACACTGAAGCTTTCTTT. Translation: CASNPTGLNTEAFF.

Turning to this clonotype: With a far larger clone one base away, a read error is the likely cause. V usage is TRBV28 and J usage is TRBJ2-1, with D hard to call. The CDR3 spans 14 residues. The ends were cut back, 2 bases at V and 10 bases at J, with 15 bases in the middle. Germline lookup yields CDR1 MDHEN and CDR2 SYDVKM. For the CDR3, the DNA is TGTGCCAGCAGTTTAGCGGCGCCCTCCTACGAGCAGTTCTTC. Protein: CASSLAAPSYEQFF.

In this sample, this clonotype turned up a few times. This sequence joins TRBV5-1 and TRBJ2-5, with 12 bases fitting TRBD2. Trimming removed 1 base from V and 5 bases from J; junction bases left unmatched: 3. CDR3 length: 15 residues. In germline, CDR1 is SGHRS, CDR2 YFSETQ. The CDR3 region has the DNA TGCGCCAGCAGCTTGACTAGCGGGAGGACGGAGACCCAGTACTTC. Protein product: CASSLTSGRTETQYF.

CDR3 bases: TGCGCCAGCAGCTTGACCAACTCTGGAAACACCATATATTTT. It codes for CASSLTNSGNTIYF. J is TRBJ1-3 and V is TRBV5-1; D unclear. With 1 base removed from V and 0 bases from J, the gap between germline ends came to 5 bases. The CDR3 totals 14 residues. The germline V gene encodes CDR1 SGHRS and CDR2 YFSETQ.

This clonotype came up many times. This chain uses TRBV2 with TRBJ2-2, with TRBD2 identical over 13 bases. The CDR3 loop spans 15 amino acids. Germline V gives CDR1 SNHLY, CDR2 FYNNEI. Trimming at V came to 6 bases and at J to 7 bases, leaving 5 bases not matched to a gene. The DNA of the CDR3 is TGTGCCAGCAGCTACGGACTAGCGGGAGTCGGGGAGCTGTTTTTT. The encoded protein is CASSYGLAGVGELFF.

This clonotype was counted at least ten times. The chain combines TRBV28 with TRBJ1-4, with D uncertain. The CDR3 consists of 18 residues. V was cut by 2 bases and J by 6 bases, with 22 bases left in between. Looked up from germline, CDR1 is MDHEN and CDR2 is SYDVKM. CDR3 region: CASSLISAGPRSYEKLFF. CDR3 DNA sequence: TGTGCCAGCAGTTTAATATCTGCCGGGCCTCGATCATATGAAAAACTGTTTTTT.